Detailed here is one T cell receptor (beta chain). The data originate from a study of shared clonotypes between healthy human individuals. CDR1 and CDR2 (germline): GTSNPN, SVGIG (reference sequence). V lost 1 base and J lost 1, with 10 bases in between. The CDR3 is made up of 15 amino acids. This table comes from immunoSEQ multiplex PCR, and its TCRdb copy is limited to in-frame clones, with some not included. The sample includes more than 1.2 million clones, approximately 98.5% of them seen just once. The source material was naive CD4+ T cells sorted from blood. The subset denotes: CD45RA+ positively selected. The clonotype comes from a young man in good health. This chain joins TRBV30 and TRBJ2-2; possible D gene TRBD1, 6 bases. Here the CDR3 DNA reads TGTGCCTGGAGTGCGGGACACCTGAACACCGGGGAGCTGTTTTTT. Translating it yields CAWSAGHLNTGELFF.